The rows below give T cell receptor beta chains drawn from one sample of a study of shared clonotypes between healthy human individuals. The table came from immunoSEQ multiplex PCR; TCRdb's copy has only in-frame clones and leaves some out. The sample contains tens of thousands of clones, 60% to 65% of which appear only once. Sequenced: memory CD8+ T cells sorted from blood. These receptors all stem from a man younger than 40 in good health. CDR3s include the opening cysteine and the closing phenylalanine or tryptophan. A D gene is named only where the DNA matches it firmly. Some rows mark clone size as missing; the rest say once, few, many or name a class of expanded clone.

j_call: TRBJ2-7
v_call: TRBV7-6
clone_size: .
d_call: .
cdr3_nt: TGTGCCAGCAGCTTAGAGGGGGGGCCCCCGTACGAGCAGTACTTC
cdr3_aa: CASSLEGGPPYEQYF

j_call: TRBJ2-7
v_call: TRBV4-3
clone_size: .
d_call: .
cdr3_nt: TGCGCCAGCAGCCTCGAACAGGGTCCAGCCTACGAGCAGTACTTC
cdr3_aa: CASSLEQGPAYEQYF

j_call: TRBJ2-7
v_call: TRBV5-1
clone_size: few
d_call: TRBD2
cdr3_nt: TGCGCCAGCAGCCCCAAGGTTTCTAGCGGATACGAGCAGTACTTC
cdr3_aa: CASSPKVSSGYEQYF

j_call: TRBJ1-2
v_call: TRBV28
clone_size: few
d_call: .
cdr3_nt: TGTGCCAGCAGTCGAGCGTATGGCTACACCTTC
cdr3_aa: CASSRAYGYTF

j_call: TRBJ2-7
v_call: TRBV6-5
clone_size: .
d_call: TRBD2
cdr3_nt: TGTGCCAGCAGGATAGCGGGAGGCCACTACGAGCAGTACTTC
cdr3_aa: CASRIAGGHYEQYF

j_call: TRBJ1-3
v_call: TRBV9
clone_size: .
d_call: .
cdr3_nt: TGTGCCAGCAGCGTTCCTCAGGGGACCCCACTCTTATGGGAGTCTGGAGCTGGAAACACCATATATTTT
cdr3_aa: CASSVPQGTPLLWESGAGNTIYF

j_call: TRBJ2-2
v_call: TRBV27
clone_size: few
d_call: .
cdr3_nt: TGTGCCAGCAGTTCTACTATGAGCACCGGGGAGCTGTTTTTT
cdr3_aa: CASSSTMSTGELFF

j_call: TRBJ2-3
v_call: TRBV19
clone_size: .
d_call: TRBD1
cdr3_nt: TGTGCCAGTAGTATAGATCGGACAGGGGCAGATACGCAGTATTTT
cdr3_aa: CASSIDRTGADTQYF

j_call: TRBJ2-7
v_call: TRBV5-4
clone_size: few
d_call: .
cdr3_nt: TGTGCCAGCAGCTTGAGTGGGTACGAGCAGTACTTC
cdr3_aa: CASSLSGYEQYF

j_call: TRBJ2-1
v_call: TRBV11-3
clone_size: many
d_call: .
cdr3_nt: TGTGCCAGCAGCTCGATAGGAGGCGAGCAGTTCTTC
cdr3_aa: CASSSIGGEQFF

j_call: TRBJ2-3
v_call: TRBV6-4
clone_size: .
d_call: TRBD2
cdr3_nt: TGTGCCAGCAGTAGACTAGCGGGAGGCGCAGATACGCAGTATTTT
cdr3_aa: CASSRLAGGADTQYF

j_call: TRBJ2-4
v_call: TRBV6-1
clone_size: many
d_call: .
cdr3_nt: TGTGCCAGCAGTGAAGCGGGGGACGGCGGCAAAAACATTCAGTACTTC
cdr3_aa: CASSEAGDGGKNIQYF

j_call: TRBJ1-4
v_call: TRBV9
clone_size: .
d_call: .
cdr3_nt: TGTGCCAGCAGCCCAAGGGGCGGGACTAATGAAAAACTGTTTTTT
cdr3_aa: CASSPRGGTNEKLFF

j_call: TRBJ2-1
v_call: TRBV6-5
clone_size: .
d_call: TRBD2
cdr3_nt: TGTGCCAGCACTCAGCGGGGGACCTACAATGAGCAGTTCTTC
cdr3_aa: CASTQRGTYNEQFF

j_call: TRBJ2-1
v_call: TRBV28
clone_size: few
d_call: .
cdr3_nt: TGTGCCATTGGAGGGGGGGAGTTCGCCTACAATGAGCAGTTCTTC
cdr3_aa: CAIGGGEFAYNEQFF

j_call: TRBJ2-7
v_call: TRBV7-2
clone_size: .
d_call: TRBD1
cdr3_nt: TGTGCCAGCAGCAATCCCGGGACAGGGCTTTGGGAGCAGTACTTC
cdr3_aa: CASSNPGTGLWEQYF

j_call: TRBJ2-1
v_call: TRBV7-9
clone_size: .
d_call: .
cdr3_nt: TGTGCCAGCAGCTCGATAAAGAGCTCCTACAATGAGCAGTTCTTC
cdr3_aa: CASSSIKSSYNEQFF

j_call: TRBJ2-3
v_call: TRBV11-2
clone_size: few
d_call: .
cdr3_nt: TGTGCCAGCAGCTTAGCCGCTTGGCGGGGTGAAGATACGCAGTATTTT
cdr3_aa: CASSLAAWRGEDTQYF

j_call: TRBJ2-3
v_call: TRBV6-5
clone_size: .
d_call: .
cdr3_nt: TGTGCCAGCAGTGAGGGAGTGGAGGCAGATACGCAGTATTTT
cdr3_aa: CASSEGVEADTQYF

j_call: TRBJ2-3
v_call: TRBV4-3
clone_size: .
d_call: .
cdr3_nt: TGCGCCAGCAGCCAAGAAGCGAGGGTTATCACAGATACGCAGTATTTT
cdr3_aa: CASSQEARVITDTQYF

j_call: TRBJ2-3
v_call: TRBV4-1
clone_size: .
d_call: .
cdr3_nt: TGCGCCAGCAGCGCCCCCGGTGCAGATACGCAGTATTTT
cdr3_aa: CASSAPGADTQYF

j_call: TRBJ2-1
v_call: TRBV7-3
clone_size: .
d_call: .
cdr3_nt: TGTGCCAGCAGCCCGCGGGACCGTGTCTCCTACAATGAGCAGTTCTTC
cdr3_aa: CASSPRDRVSYNEQFF

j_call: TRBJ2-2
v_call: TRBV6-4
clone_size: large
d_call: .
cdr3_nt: TGTGCCAGCAGTGACTCTAGCGGCGCCGGGGAGCTGTTTTTT
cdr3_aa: CASSDSSGAGELFF

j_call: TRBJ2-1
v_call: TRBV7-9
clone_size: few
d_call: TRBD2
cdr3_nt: TGTGCCAGCAGTTCGGGGGGGTTAGCGGCCTACAATGAGCAGTTCTTC
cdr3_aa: CASSSGGLAAYNEQFF

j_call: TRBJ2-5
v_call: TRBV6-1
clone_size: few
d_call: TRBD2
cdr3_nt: TGTGCCAGCAGTGACCCGGACACTAGCGGGAGCTTGAAAGTAGAGACCCAGTACTTC
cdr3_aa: CASSDPDTSGSLKVETQYF

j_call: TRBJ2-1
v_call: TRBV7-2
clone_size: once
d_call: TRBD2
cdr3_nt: TGTGCCAGCAGCTATACTAGCGACTACAATGAGCAGTTCTTC
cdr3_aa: CASSYTSDYNEQFF

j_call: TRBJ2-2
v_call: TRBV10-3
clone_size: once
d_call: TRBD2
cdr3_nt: TGTGCCATCAGTGTGAGGCTAGCGGGAGGCCTTAAGACGAACACCGGGGAGCTGTTTTTT
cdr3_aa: CAISVRLAGGLKTNTGELFF

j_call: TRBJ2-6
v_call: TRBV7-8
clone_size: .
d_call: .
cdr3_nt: TGTGCCAGCAGCTTAGGGTTCGGTGCCAACGTCCTGACTTTC
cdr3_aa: CASSLGFGANVLTF

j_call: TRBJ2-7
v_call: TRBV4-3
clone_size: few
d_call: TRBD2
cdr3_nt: TGCGCCAGCAGCCCACCTAGCGGTTACGAGCAGTACTTC
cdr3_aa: CASSPPSGYEQYF

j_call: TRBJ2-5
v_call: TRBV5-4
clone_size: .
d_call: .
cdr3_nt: TGTGCCAGCAGCCAGGCGCGGGTTGGAAAGACCCAGTACTTC
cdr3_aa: CASSQARVGKTQYF

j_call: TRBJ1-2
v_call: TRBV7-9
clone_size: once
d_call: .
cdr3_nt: TGTGCCAGCAGCTTAGCGATGAGGACACCTAACTATGGCTACACCTTC
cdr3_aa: CASSLAMRTPNYGYTF

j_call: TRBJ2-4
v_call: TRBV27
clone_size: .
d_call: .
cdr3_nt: TGTGCCAGCAGTTTAAGTCGGGGGCGCGGCATTCAGTACTTC
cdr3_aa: CASSLSRGRGIQYF

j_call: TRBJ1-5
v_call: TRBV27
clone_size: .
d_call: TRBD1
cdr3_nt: TGTGCCAGCAGTGGGACAGGGGTGGTTAATCAGCCCCAGCATTTT
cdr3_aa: CASSGTGVVNQPQHF

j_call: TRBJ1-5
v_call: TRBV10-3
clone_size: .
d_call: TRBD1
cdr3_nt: TGTGCCATCAGTGGGGACAGCCCTAATCAGCCCCAGCATTTT
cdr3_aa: CAISGDSPNQPQHF

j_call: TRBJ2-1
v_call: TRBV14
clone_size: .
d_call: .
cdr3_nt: TGTGCCAGCAGCCAAAGGACTGGATACAATGAGCAGTTCTTC
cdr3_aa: CASSQRTGYNEQFF

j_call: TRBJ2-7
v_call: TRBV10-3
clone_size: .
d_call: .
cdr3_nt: TGTGCCAGCAGCCCCCTCGGACGGAACAACGAGCAGTACTTC
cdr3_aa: CASSPLGRNNEQYF

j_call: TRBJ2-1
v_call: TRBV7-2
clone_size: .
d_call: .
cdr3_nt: TGTGCCAGCAGCTTAGTAGCGGCATTAGAACTCAATGAGCAGTTCTTC
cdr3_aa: CASSLVAALELNEQFF

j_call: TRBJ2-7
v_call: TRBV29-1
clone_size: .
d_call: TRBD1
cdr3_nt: TGCAGCGTCACACAGGGGGCTACCTACGAGCAGTACTTC
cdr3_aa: CSVTQGATYEQYF

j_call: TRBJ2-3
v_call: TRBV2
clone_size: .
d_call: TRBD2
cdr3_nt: TGTGCCAGCAGTGAATCGGCGGGGAGGGGTTTAGATACGCAGTATTTT
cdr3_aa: CASSESAGRGLDTQYF

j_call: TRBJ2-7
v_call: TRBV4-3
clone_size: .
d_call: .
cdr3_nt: TGCGCCAGCAGCCAAGATCTAAACTACGAGCAGTACTTC
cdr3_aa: CASSQDLNYEQYF

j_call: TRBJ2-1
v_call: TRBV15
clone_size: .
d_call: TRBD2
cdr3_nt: TGTGCCACCAGCACGAGAGCGGGAGTAGGCGCCGATGAGCAGTTCTTC
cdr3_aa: CATSTRAGVGADEQFF

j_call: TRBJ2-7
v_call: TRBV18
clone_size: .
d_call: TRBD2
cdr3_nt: TGTGCCAGCTCACCAGGAGCGGGAGGTCCTACTGACGAGCAGTACTTC
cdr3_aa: CASSPGAGGPTDEQYF

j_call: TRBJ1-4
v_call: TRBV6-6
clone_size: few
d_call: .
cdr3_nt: TGTGCCAGCAGACGGACGCAGGGTGAAAAACTGTTTTTT
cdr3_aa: CASRRTQGEKLFF

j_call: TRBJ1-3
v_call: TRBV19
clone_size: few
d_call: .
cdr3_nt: TGTGCCAGTGGAGTTGCGGGGATCTCTGGAAACACCATATATTTT
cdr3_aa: CASGVAGISGNTIYF

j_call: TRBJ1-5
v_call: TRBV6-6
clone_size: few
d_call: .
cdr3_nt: TGTGCCAGCAGTGCCTCCGGGCAGCCCCAGCATTTT
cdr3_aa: CASSASGQPQHF

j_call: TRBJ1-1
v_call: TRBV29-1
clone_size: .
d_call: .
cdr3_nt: TGCAGCGTGAACCCGGGACACACTGAAGCTTTCTTT
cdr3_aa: CSVNPGHTEAFF

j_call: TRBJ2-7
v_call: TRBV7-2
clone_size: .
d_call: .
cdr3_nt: TGTGCCAGCAGCTTAGTTTCCTACGAGCAGTACTTC
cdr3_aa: CASSLVSYEQYF

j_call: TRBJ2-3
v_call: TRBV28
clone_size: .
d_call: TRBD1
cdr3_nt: TGTGCCAGCAGTGATAATACAGGGGGCCCCACAGATACGCAGTATTTT
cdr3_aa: CASSDNTGGPTDTQYF

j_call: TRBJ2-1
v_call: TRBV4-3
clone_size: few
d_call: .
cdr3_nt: TGCGCCAGCAGCGCCCGGGCCGTACTTTACAATGAGCAGTTCTTC
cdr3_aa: CASSARAVLYNEQFF

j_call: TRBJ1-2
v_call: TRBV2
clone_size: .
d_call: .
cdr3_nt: TGTGCCAGCAGTGAAATCGGGAACTATGGCTACACCTTC
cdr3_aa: CASSEIGNYGYTF

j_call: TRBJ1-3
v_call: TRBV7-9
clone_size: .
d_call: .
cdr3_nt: TGTGCCTCGGGTCCCGACTCTGGAAACACCATATATTTT
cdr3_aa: CASGPDSGNTIYF

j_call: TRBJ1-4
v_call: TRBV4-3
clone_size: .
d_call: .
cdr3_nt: TGCGCCAGCAGCCAAGTAGCGATAGTGGATGAAAAACTGTTTTTT
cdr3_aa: CASSQVAIVDEKLFF

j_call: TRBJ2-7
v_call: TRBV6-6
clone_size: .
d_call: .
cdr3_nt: TGTGCCAGCAGTGATGAGGTCCACGAGCAGTACTTC
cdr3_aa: CASSDEVHEQYF